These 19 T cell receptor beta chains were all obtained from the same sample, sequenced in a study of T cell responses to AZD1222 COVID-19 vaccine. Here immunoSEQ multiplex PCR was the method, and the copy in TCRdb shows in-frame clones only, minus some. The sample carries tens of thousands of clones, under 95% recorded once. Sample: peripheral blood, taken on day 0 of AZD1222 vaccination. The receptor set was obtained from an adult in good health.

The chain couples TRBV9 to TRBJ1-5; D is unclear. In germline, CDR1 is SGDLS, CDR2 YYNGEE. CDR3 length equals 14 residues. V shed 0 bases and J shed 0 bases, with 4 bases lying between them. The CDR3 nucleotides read TGTGCCAGCAGCGTAGGCACTAGCAATCAGCCCCAGCATTTT. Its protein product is CASSVGTSNQPQHF.

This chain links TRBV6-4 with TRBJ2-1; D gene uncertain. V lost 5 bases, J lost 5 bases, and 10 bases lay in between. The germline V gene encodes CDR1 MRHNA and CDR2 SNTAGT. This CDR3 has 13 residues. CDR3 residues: CASSLDADNEQFF. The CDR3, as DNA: TGTGCCAGCAGTCTGGACGCCGACAATGAGCAGTTCTTC.

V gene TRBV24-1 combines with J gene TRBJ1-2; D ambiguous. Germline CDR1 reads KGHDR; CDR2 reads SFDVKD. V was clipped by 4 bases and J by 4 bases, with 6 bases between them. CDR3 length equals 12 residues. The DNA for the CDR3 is TGTGCCACCAGTGACCCTTTCTATGGCTACACCTTC. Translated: CATSDPFYGYTF.

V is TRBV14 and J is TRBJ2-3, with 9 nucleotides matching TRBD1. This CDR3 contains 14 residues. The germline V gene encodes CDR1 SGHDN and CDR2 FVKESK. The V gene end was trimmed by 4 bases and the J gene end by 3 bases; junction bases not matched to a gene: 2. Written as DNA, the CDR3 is TGTGCCAGCAGCCCTGGGACAGGGACAGATACGCAGTATTTT. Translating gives CASSPGTGTDTQYF. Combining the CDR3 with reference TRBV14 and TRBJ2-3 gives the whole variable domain EAGVTQFPSHSVIEKGQTVTLRCDPISGHDNLYWYRRVMGKEIKFLLHFVKESKQDESGMPNNRFLAERTGGTYSTLKVQPAELEDSGVYFCASSPGTGTDTQYFGPGTRLTVL.

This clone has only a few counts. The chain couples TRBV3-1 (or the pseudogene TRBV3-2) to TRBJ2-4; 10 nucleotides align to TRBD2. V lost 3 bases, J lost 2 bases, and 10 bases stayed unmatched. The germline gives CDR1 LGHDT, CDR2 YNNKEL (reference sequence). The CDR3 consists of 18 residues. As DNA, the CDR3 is TGTGCCAGCAGCCACCCGAGTCAAGCGGGGGGGACCAAAAACATTCAGTACTTC. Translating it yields CASSHPSQAGGTKNIQYF.

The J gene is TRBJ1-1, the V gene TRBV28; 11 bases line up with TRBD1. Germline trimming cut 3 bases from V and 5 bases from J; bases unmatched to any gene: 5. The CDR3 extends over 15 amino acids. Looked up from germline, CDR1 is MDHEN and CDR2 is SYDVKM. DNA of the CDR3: TGTGCCAGCAGTTTGTTGGACAGGGGGCGGACTGAAGCTTTCTTT. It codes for CASSLLDRGRTEAFF.

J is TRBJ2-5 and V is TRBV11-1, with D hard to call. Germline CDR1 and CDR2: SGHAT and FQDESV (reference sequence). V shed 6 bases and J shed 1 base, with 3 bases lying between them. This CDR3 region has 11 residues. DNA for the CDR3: TGTGCCAGCAGTTTCCAAGAGACCCAGTACTTC. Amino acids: CASSFQETQYF.

Here the CDR3 DNA reads TGTGCCAGCAGCAATGTGGGACTAGCGGGAGGTCGCTACAATGAGCAGTTCTTC. Translating gives CASSNVGLAGGRYNEQFF. This chain links TRBV21-1 with TRBJ2-1; the table calls TRBD2, which could not be checked here. TRBV21-1 is flagged as a pseudogene. This CDR3 spans 18 amino acids.

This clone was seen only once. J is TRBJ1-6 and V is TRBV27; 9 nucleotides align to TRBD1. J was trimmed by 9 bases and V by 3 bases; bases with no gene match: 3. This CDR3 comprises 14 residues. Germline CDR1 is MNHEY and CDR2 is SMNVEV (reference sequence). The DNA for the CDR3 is TGTGCCAGCAGTTTGGGACAGGGCGGTTCACCCCTCCACTTT. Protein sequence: CASSLGQGGSPLHF.

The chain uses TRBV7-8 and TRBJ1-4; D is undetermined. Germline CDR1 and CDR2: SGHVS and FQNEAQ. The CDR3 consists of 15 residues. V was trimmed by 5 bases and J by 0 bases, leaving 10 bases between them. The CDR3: CASSRTHATNEKLFF. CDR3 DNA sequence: TGTGCCAGCAGCCGGACGCATGCAACTAATGAAAAACTGTTTTTT.

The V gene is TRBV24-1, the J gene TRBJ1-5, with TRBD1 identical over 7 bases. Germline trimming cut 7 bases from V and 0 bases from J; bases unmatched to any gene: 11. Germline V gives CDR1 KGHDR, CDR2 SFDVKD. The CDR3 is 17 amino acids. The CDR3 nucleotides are TGTGCCACCAGCCAGGGGGGAGGCGGGTATAGCAATCAGCCCCAGCATTTT. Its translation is CATSQGGGGYSNQPQHF.

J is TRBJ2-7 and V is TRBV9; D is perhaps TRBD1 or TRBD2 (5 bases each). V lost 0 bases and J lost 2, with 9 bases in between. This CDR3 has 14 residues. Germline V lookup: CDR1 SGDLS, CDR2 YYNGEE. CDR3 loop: CASSVGDGAYEQYF. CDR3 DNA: TGTGCCAGCAGCGTAGGGGACGGGGCCTACGAGCAGTACTTC.

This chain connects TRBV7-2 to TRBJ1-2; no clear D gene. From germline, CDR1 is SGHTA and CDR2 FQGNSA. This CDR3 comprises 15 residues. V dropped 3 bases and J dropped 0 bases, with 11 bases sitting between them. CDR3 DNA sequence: TGTGCCAGCAGCTTCGGACCAACAGCTAACTATGGCTACACCTTC. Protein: CASSFGPTANYGYTF.

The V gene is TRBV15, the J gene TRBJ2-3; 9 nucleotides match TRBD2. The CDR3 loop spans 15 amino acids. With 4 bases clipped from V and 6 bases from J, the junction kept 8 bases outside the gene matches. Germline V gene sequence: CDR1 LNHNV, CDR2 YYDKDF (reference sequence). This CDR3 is CATSILAGVGDTQYF. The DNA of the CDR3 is TGTGCCACCAGCATCTTAGCGGGGGTCGGGGATACGCAGTATTTT.

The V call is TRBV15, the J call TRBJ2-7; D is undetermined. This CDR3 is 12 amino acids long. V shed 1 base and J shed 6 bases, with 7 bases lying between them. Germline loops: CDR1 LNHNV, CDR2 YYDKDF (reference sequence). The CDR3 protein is CATSRVNGEQYF. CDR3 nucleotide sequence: TGTGCCACCAGCAGAGTGAATGGCGAGCAGTACTTC.

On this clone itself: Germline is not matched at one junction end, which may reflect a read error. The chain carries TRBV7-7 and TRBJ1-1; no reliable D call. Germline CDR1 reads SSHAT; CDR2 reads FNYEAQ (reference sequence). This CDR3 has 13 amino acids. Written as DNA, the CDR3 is TGTGCTAGCAGCTTAGAGAGGAACACTGAAGCTTTCTTT. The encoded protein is CASSLERNTEAFF.

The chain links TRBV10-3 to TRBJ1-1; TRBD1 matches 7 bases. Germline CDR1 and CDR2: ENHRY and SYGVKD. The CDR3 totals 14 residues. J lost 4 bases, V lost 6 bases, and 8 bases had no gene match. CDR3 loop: CAIRPDRDGTEAFF. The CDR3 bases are TGTGCCATCAGACCCGACAGGGATGGCACTGAAGCTTTCTTT.

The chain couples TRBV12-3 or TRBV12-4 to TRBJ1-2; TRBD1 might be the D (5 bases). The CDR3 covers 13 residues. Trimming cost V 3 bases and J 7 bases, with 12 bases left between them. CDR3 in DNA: TGTGCCAGCAGTTTCGGCAGGGAGGCTGGCTACACCTTC. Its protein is CASSFGREAGYTF.

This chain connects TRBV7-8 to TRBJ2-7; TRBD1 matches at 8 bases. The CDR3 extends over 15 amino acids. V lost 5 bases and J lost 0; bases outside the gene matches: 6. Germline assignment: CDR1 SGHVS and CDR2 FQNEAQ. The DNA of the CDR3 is TGTGCCAGCAGCCGCCTGGGACAGGCCTCCTACGAGCAGTACTTC. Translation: CASSRLGQASYEQYF.